Each of the 20 T cell receptor beta chains below was sequenced from the same sample in a study of T cells in Graves' hyperthyroidism and ophthalmopathy. The CDR3 regions of TCR beta were amplified from RNA transcripts. HTBI primers drove first-round RT-PCR of the TCR CDR3. TCRdb redid the calling of the multiplex PCR reads with MiXCR, one entry per CDR3 protein. The repertoire holds about 200,000 distinct CDR3 sequences, with 17% as singletons. The source material was blood. Receptors originate from a man in his fifties or sixties with Graves' hyperthyroidism.

This clonotype was detected many times. The gene calls are TRBV28 and TRBJ2-4, with D possibly TRBD2 on 5 matching bases. The CDR3 length is 17 residues. V shed 7 bases and J shed 0 bases, with 19 bases lying between them. Germline V gives CDR1 MDHEN, CDR2 SYDVKM. CDR3 protein: CASIGSPSFLAKNIQYF. In DNA, the CDR3 is TGTGCCAGCATTGGTAGTCCTAGCTTCTTAGCCAAAAACATTCAGTACTTC.

This clonotype occurred many times. The V call is TRBV28, the J call TRBJ2-5; D may be TRBD2 (6 bases). Trimming left V 5 bases short and J 6 bases short, with 19 bases between. The CDR3 length is 15 residues. CDR1 MDHEN and CDR2 SYDVKM come from the germline V gene. CDR3 residues: CASSPGLGGQKTQYF. The CDR3 nucleotides are TGTGCCAGCAGTCCAGGACTGGGGGGTCAAAAGACCCAGTACTTC.

This clonotype was detected many times. The chain couples TRBV7-2 to TRBJ1-5; D is uncertain. V gave up 1 base and J gave up 2 bases, with 9 bases separating them. Germline lookup yields CDR1 SGHTA and CDR2 FQGNSA. This CDR3 has 15 amino acids. In nucleotides, the CDR3 is TGTGCCAGCAGCTTAGGGGCTGGGGGCAATCAGCCCCAGCATTTT. The encoded protein is CASSLGAGGNQPQHF.

Written as DNA, the CDR3 is TGCAGCGTTGAAGTCAGAATCAGGGGGACTGACTATGGCTACACCTTC. Amino acids: CSVEVRIRGTDYGYTF. The chain has TRBV29-1 and TRBJ1-2, with TRBD1 identical over 7 bases. CDR1 SQVTM and CDR2 ANQGSEA come from the germline V gene. The CDR3 totals 16 residues. Trimming cost V 1 base and J 3 bases; bases outside gene matches: 11.

The rearrangement uses TRBV4-3 and TRBJ2-7, with 7 bases identical to TRBD2. Trimming at V came to 3 bases and at J to 5 bases, leaving 10 bases not matched to a gene. The V gene's germline CDR1 is LGHNA and CDR2 YSLEER. This CDR3 spans 15 amino acids. The CDR3 is CASSQGWREFHEQYF. CDR3 nucleotide sequence: TGCGCCAGCAGCCAGGGGTGGCGGGAGTTCCACGAGCAGTACTTC.

This clonotype was observed many times. The V call is TRBV2, the J call TRBJ1-4; the match to TRBD1 covers 7 bases. The CDR3 runs to 13 residues. Germline CDR1 is SNHLY and CDR2 is FYNNEI. V lost 11 bases to trimming and J lost 8 bases; unmatched junction nucleotides: 11. Here the CDR3 reads CAGQDRAEEKLFF. CDR3 sequence (DNA): TGTGCCGGCCAAGACAGGGCGGAGGAAAAACTGTTTTTT.

This clonotype appeared many times. The V and J genes are TRBV12-3 or TRBV12-4 and TRBJ2-3, with a possible D match to TRBD2 (6 bases). Trimming stripped 5 bases from V and 2 bases from J, with 17 bases between. The CDR3 covers 16 residues. CDR3 nucleotides: TGTGCCAGCAGTCCCGGGAGCTCGACTTCCACAGATACGCAGTATTTT. It codes for CASSPGSSTSTDTQYF.

This clonotype was found many times. This sequence joins TRBV14 and TRBJ1-2, with D perhaps TRBD1 (6 bases). The germline gives CDR1 SGHDN, CDR2 FVKESK. The CDR3 loop spans 13 amino acids. V shed 7 bases and J shed 4 bases, with 13 bases lying between them. The CDR3 here is CASTPTGSYGYTF. The CDR3 DNA is TGTGCCAGCACCCCGACAGGCTCCTATGGCTACACCTTC.

There are many counts of this clonotype. The CDR3 reads CASSLAGQGRPEQYF. The CDR3 nucleotides are TGTGCCAGCAGCTTAGCGGGACAGGGACGTCCCGAGCAGTACTTC. The V gene is TRBV7-6, the J gene TRBJ2-7; 9 nucleotides line up with TRBD1. CDR1 SGHVS and CDR2 FNYEAQ come from the germline V gene. The CDR3 contains 15 residues. Unmatched junction bases numbered 6, after V lost 0 bases and J lost 6 bases.

This clonotype was counted a few times. The gene calls are TRBV6-2 or TRBV6-3 and TRBJ1-1; D ambiguous. V was pared by 6 bases and J by 3 bases, with 14 bases between. Germline V lookup: CDR1 MNHEY, CDR2 SVGEGT. The CDR3 covers 14 residues. CDR3 nucleotide sequence: TGTGCCAGCAGGCCGGCCAGGTCTCACACTGAAGCTTTCTTT. Protein product: CASRPARSHTEAFF.

This clonotype appeared many times. The chain uses TRBV10-3 and TRBJ2-6, with 7 bases fitting TRBD1. The CDR3 has 15 residues. CDR1 is ENHRY and CDR2 is SYGVKD in the germline V gene. V shed 7 bases and J 2 bases; nucleotides not matched to a gene: 5. CDR3 residues: CAITPGQAGANVLTF. The CDR3 DNA follows: TGTGCCATCACACCCGGACAGGCTGGGGCCAACGTCCTGACTTTC.

This clonotype was observed a handful of times. The chain links TRBV20-1 to TRBJ1-5, with a tentative D call TRBD1 (6 bases). The CDR3 loop spans 15 amino acids. The V end lost 0 bases, the J end lost 6 bases, and 15 bases lay between the germline ends. Looked up from germline, CDR1 is DFQATT and CDR2 is SNEGSKA (reference sequence). CDR3 sequence (DNA): TGCAGTGCTAGAGATGGGGGGGCTGAGGGTCAGCCCCAGCATTTT. This gives the protein CSARDGGAEGQPQHF.

This clonotype was observed a few times. The rearrangement joins TRBV6-2 or TRBV6-3 to TRBJ2-7; D possibly matches TRBD1 or TRBD2 (5 bases each). V was clipped by 0 bases and J by 2 bases, with 11 bases between them. The CDR3 totals 15 residues. Germline CDR1 MNHEY, CDR2 SVGEGT. In nucleotides, the CDR3 is TGTGCCAGCAGTTACTCGGGGGACCGACCCTACGAGCAGTACTTC. It encodes CASSYSGDRPYEQYF.

V usage is TRBV27 and J usage is TRBJ2-7; D is possibly TRBD1 (5 bases). The CDR3 is 15 amino acids. The V end lost 2 bases, the J end lost 2 bases, and 13 bases lay between the germline ends. CDR1 MNHEY and CDR2 SMNVEV come from the germline V gene (reference sequence). CDR3 nucleotide sequence: TGTGCCAGCAGTTTAGGGGCCCGGCGCCCCTACGAGCAGTACTTC. Translation: CASSLGARRPYEQYF.

This chain links TRBV18 with TRBJ2-3; a possible D gene is TRBD2 (5 bases). V shed 1 base and J shed 4 bases, with 12 bases lying between them. The CDR3 is 15 amino acids. Germline assignment: CDR1 KGHSH and CDR2 LQKENI. The CDR3 protein is CASSPQAGLADTQYF. The CDR3 DNA reads as TGTGCCAGCTCACCACAGGCGGGCCTGGCAGATACGCAGTATTTT.

This chain links TRBV7-3 with TRBJ2-1; 7 positions match TRBD1. Trimming took 3 bases from V and 2 from J; bases not matched to a gene: 4. The CDR3 has 15 residues. Germline V gene data show CDR1 as SGHTA and CDR2 as FQGTGA. The CDR3 DNA sequence: TGTGCCAGCAGCTTGACAGGGACCACCTACAATGAGCAGTTCTTC. It encodes CASSLTGTTYNEQFF.

V is TRBV29-1 and J is TRBJ2-7; no definite D call. Germline CDR1 is SQVTM and CDR2 is ANQGSEA. This CDR3 comprises 12 residues. The ends were cut back, 3 bases at V and 7 bases at J, with 13 bases in the middle. This chain's CDR3 is CSVDVPAGEQYF. The CDR3 coding sequence is TGCAGCGTTGACGTCCCGGCCGGTGAGCAGTACTTC.

This clonotype came up many times. The chain carries TRBV20-1 and TRBJ2-7, with 7 bases that match TRBD2. Germline V gives CDR1 DFQATT, CDR2 SNEGSKA (reference sequence). Trimming removed 3 bases from V and 6 bases from J; junction bases left unmatched: 8. The CDR3 runs 13 residues. The CDR3: CSARLGGRGEQYF. The CDR3 DNA is TGCAGTGCTAGGTTGGGCGGGAGAGGCGAGCAGTACTTC.

There are a few counts of this clonotype. This chain joins TRBV19 and TRBJ2-2; unclear D gene. V dropped 6 bases and J dropped 8 bases, with 13 bases sitting between them. Germline values: CDR1 LNHDA, CDR2 SQIVND (reference sequence). The CDR3 totals 13 residues. Written as DNA, the CDR3 is TGTGCCAGTAGCTCCTGGCTGGATGGGGAGCTGTTTTTT. Protein sequence: CASSSWLDGELFF.

Many counts were recorded for this clonotype. The V call is TRBV2, the J call TRBJ2-7; D call uncertain. The length of the CDR3 is 12 residues. CDR1 is SNHLY, CDR2 FYNNEI, per germline. V gave up 6 bases and J gave up 2 bases, with 8 bases separating them. CDR3 amino acids: CASSTDTYEQYF. As DNA, the CDR3 is TGTGCCAGCAGCACTGATACCTACGAGCAGTACTTC.